The 10 T cell receptor beta chains in this list originate from one sample, sequenced in a study of T cell responses to AZD1222 COVID-19 vaccine. The method was immunoSEQ multiplex PCR; TCRdb's version includes in-frame clones alone and lacks a portion of them. The sample consists of about 68,000 clones, roughly 90% of them appearing once. The specimen was peripheral blood, collected on day 0 of AZD1222 vaccination. These receptors all come from an adult in good health.

V and J are TRBV28 and TRBJ1-2; a possible D gene is TRBD1 (6 bases). The V gene's germline CDR1 is MDHEN and CDR2 SYDVKM. The CDR3 runs to 15 residues. The V end was cut by 3 bases, the J end by 0 bases, with 11 bases between. The CDR3 DNA follows: TGTGCCAGCAGTTTCCAGGGGATCCCTAACTATGGCTACACCTTC. Encoded protein: CASSFQGIPNYGYTF.

The genes are TRBV10-1 and TRBJ2-7; 7 nucleotides match TRBD2. Germline V gene sequence: CDR1 WNHNN, CDR2 SYGVQD (reference sequence). The CDR3 loop spans 14 amino acids. The ends lost 4 bases at V and 0 bases at J; junction bases unmatched: 3. The CDR3 reads CASSGGGSSYEQYF. In DNA, the CDR3 is TGCGCCAGCAGTGGCGGCGGGAGCTCCTACGAGCAGTACTTC.

The table lists this clone with a few counts. V usage is TRBV5-4 and J usage is TRBJ1-1, with D maybe TRBD1 (5 bases). The CDR3 consists of 14 residues. Trimming shortened V by 0 bases and J by 5 bases, and 11 bases separated the two germline ends. Looked up from germline, CDR1 is SGHNT and CDR2 is YYREEE (reference sequence). CDR3 in DNA: TGTGCCAGCAGCTTGGTAGGGGAGGGAACTGAAGCTTTCTTT. As protein: CASSLVGEGTEAFF.

This sequence joins TRBV2 and TRBJ2-7, with 9 bases fitting TRBD1. This CDR3 comprises 15 residues. Germline V gene sequence: CDR1 SNHLY, CDR2 FYNNEI. After removal of 6 bases from V and 4 bases from J, the junction contained 10 bases not matched to a gene. The CDR3 nucleotides are TGTGCCAGCAGGGTTGGGACAGGGTACGTGTACGAGCAGTACTTC. Translated, it gives CASRVGTGYVYEQYF. The whole variable domain, remainder taken from reference TRBV2 and TRBJ2-7, is EPEVTQTPSHQVTQMGQEVILRCVPISNHLYFYWYRQILGQKVEFLVSFYNNEISEKSEIFDDQFSVERPDGSNFTLKIRSTKLEDSAMYFCASRVGTGYVYEQYFGPGTRLTVT.

The table lists this clone with a few counts. This sequence joins TRBV5-6 and TRBJ2-2, with TRBD2 as a possible D gene (5 bases). V lost 0 bases to trimming and J lost 5 bases, with 14 bases between them. CDR1 SGHDT and CDR2 YYEEEE come from the germline V gene. The CDR3 length is 16 residues. The CDR3 is CASSLAGKGRTGELFF. Here the CDR3 DNA reads TGTGCCAGCAGCTTGGCCGGGAAGGGAAGGACCGGGGAGCTGTTTTTT.

This clone was observed once. This sequence joins TRBV19 and TRBJ2-1; D is ambiguous. The CDR3 loop spans 16 amino acids. Germline V lookup: CDR1 LNHDA, CDR2 SQIVND (reference sequence). Between the trimmed V and J ends, which lost 4 bases and 0 bases, there was a span of 13 bases. This chain's CDR3 is CASSTRRLSSYNEQFF. CDR3 DNA sequence: TGTGCCAGTAGTACCCGGCGGCTAAGCTCCTACAATGAGCAGTTCTTC.

The chain employs TRBV7-9 and TRBJ1-2; no clear D. This CDR3 has 12 residues. The germline CDR1 and CDR2 sequences are SEHNR and FQNEAQ (reference sequence). V lost 8 bases and J 4 bases, leaving 11 bases between the germline ends. CDR3: CASFYRGYGYTF. CDR3 DNA: TGTGCCAGCTTCTACCGGGGCTATGGCTACACCTTC.

The chain links TRBV28 to TRBJ1-3; D uncertain. In germline, CDR1 is MDHEN, CDR2 SYDVKM. The CDR3 extends over 13 amino acids. Trimming cost V 3 bases and J 1 base, with 4 bases left between them. The CDR3 nucleotides read TGTGCCAGCAGTTTCAGTTCTGGAAACACCATATATTTT. Residues: CASSFSSGNTIYF.

This sequence joins TRBV7-9 and TRBJ1-2; D possibly corresponds to TRBD1 (6 bases). The V gene lost 1 base and the J gene lost 4 bases, with 7 bases spanning the gap. Germline assignment: CDR1 SEHNR and CDR2 FQNEAQ (reference sequence). The CDR3 extends over 13 amino acids. The CDR3 bases are TGTGCCAGCAGCTTAGGGGGGGCCTATGGCTACACCTTC. This codes for CASSLGGAYGYTF.

This clone was picked up one time. V gene TRBV2 combines with J gene TRBJ2-1, with a tentative D call TRBD1 (6 bases). Trimming shortened V by 0 bases and J by 5 bases, and 11 bases separated the two germline ends. CDR3 length: 15 amino acids. Germline loops: CDR1 SNHLY, CDR2 FYNNEI. The DNA for the CDR3 is TGTGCCAGCAGTGAAGCGGGACATTTTGACAATGAGCAGTTCTTC. This sequence encodes CASSEAGHFDNEQFF.